Reported below is one T cell receptor (beta chain). This sample is drawn from a study of blood T cell repertoires in COVID-19. Per the study methods: It was from reference gene primer amplification that nucleated cell counts were estimated. Clones were sequenced by immunoSEQ multiplex PCR, and TCRdb holds only the in-frame ones, with some missing. V and J calls and clone size are as listed in that table; D and trimming were resolved from the DNA. The data show hundreds of thousands of clones, 83% seen once. J gave up 9 bases and V 6 bases, and 2 bases lay outside the gene matches. Germline V lookup: CDR1 SNHLY, CDR2 FYNNEI. The CDR3 consists of 12 residues.

The source is a woman aged 40 to 50 who had been exposed to COVID-19. The sequencing sample was made of PBMCs or T cells enriched from blood (not recorded which). The gene calls are TRBV2 and TRBJ2-1; 10 bases are a match to TRBD1. DNA of the CDR3: TGTGCCAGCAGCAGACAGGGGGCTGAGCAGTTCTTC. It encodes CASSRQGAEQFF.